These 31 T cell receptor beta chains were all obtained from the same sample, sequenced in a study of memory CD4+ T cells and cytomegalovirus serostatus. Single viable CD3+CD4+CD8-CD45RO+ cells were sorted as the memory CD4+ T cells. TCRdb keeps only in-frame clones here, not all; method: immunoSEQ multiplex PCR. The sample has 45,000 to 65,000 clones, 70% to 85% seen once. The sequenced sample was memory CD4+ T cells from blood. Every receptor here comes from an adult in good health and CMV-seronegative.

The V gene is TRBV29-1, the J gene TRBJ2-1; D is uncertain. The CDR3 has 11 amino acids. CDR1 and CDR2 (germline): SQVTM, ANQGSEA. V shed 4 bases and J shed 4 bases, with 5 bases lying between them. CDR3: CSVVFYNEQFF. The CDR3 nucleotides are TGCAGCGTTGTTTTTTACAATGAGCAGTTCTTC.

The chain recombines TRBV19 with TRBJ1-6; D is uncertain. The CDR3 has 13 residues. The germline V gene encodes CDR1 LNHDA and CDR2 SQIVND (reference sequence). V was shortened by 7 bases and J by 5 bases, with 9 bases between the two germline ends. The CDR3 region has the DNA TGTGCCAGTACGGAACAGAATAATTCACCCCTCCACTTT. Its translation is CASTEQNNSPLHF.

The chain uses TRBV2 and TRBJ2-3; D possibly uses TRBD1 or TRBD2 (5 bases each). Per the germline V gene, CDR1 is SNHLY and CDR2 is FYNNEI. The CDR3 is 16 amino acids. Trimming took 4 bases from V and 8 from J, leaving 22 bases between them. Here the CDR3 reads CASSAGWSEGTATQYF. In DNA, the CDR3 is TGTGCCAGCAGTGCGGGCTGGTCTGAGGGGACGGCTACGCAGTATTTT.

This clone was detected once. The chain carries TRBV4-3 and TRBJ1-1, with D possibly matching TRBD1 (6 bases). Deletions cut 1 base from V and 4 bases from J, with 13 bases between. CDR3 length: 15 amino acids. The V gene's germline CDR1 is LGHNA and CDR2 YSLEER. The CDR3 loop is CASSQGGGRFTEAFF. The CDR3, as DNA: TGCGCCAGCAGCCAAGGGGGGGGGCGCTTCACTGAAGCTTTCTTT.

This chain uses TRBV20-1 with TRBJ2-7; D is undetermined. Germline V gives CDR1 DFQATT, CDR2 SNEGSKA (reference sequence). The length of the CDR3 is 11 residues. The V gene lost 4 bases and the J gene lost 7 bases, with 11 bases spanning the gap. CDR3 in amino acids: CSAKMSEEQYF. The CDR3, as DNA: TGCAGTGCTAAGATGTCGGAGGAGCAGTACTTC.

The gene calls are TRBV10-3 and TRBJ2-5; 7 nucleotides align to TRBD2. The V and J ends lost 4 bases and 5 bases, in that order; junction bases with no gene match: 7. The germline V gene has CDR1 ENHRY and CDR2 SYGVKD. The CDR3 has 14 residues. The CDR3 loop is CAISGAGVPETQYF. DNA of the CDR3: TGTGCCATCAGTGGTGCGGGAGTTCCGGAGACCCAGTACTTC.

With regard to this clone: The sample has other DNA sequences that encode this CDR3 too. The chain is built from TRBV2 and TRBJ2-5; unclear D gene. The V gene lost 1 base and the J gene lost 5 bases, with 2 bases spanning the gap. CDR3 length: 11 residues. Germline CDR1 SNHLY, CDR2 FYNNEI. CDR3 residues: CASSEEETQYF. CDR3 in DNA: TGTGCCAGCAGTGAAGAGGAGACCCAGTACTTC. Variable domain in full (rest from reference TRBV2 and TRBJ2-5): EPEVTQTPSHQVTQMGQEVILRCVPISNHLYFYWYRQILGQKVEFLVSFYNNEISEKSEIFDDQFSVERPDGSNFTLKIRSTKLEDSAMYFCASSEEETQYFGPGTRLLVL.

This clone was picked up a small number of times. The CDR3 DNA reads TGTGCCAGCTCAGCGTGGGCAGAGAACACTGAAGCTTTCTTT. It is translated as CASSAWAENTEAFF. This chain uses TRBV18 with TRBJ1-1; D uncertain. The germline CDR1 and CDR2 sequences are KGHSH and LQKENI. V lost 5 bases and J 1 base, leaving 11 bases between the germline ends. This CDR3 is 14 amino acids long.

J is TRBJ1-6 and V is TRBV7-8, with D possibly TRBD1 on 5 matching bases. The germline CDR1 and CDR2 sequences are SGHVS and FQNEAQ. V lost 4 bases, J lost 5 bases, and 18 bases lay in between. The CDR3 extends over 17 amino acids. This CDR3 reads CASSSLGQGYNNSPLHF. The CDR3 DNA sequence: TGTGCCAGCAGCTCCTTGGGCCAGGGCTATAATAATTCACCCCTCCACTTT.

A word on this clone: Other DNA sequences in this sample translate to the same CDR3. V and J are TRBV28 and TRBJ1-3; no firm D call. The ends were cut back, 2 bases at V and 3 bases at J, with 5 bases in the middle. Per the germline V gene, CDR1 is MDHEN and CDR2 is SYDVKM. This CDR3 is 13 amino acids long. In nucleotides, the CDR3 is TGTGCCAGCAGTTTAACCGGTGGAAACACCATATATTTT. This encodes CASSLTGGNTIYF.

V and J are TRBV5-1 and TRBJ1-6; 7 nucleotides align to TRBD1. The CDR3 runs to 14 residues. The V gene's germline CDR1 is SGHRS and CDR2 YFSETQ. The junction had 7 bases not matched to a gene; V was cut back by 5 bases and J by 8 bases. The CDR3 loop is CASRSRDRDSPLHF. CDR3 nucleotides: TGCGCCAGCAGAAGTCGGGACAGAGATTCACCCCTCCACTTT.

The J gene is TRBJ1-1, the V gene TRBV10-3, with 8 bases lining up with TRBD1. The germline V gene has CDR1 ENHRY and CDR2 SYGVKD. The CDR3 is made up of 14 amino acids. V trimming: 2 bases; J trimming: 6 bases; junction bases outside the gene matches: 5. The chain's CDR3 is CAISERNRGAEAFF. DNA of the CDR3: TGTGCCATCAGTGAGAGGAACAGGGGGGCTGAAGCTTTCTTT.

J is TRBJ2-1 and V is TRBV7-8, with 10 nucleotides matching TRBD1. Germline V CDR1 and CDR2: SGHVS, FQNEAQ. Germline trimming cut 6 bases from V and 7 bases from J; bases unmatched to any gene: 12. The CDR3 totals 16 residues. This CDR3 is CASSSFWTGGYNEQFF. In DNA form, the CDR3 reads TGTGCCAGCAGTTCCTTCTGGACAGGGGGTTATAATGAGCAGTTCTTC.

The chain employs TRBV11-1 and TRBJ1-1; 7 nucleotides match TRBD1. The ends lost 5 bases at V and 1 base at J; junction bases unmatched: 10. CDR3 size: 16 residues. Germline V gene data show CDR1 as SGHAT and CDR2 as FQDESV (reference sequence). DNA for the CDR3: TGTGCCAGCAGCCCAGGGTTTGGGACAGCGAACACTGAAGCTTTCTTT. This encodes CASSPGFGTANTEAFF.

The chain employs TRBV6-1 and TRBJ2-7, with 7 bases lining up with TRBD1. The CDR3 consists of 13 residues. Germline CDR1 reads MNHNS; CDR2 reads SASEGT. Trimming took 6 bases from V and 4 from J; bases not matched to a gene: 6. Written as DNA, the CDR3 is TGTGCCAGCAGCTACGACAGGGCATACGAGCAGTACTTC. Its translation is CASSYDRAYEQYF.

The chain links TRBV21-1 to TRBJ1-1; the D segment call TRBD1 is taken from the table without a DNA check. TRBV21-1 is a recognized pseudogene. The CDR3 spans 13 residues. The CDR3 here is CAKGTGRDTEAFF. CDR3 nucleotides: TGTGCCAAAGGGACAGGGCGGGACACTGAAGCTTTCTTT.

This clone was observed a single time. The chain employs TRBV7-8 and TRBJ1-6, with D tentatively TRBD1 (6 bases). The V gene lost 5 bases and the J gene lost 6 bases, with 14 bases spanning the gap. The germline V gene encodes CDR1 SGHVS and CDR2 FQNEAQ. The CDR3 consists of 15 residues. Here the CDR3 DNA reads TGTGCCAGCAGCGTACTGGGACAAGTTAATTCACCCCTCCACTTT. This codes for CASSVLGQVNSPLHF.

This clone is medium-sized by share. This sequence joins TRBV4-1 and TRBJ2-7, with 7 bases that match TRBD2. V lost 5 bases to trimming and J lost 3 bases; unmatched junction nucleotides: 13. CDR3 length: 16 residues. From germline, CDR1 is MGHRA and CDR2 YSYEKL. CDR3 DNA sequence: TGCGCCAGCAGCTCCTATCCTAGGACTAGGATCTACGAGCAGTACTTC. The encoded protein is CASSSYPRTRIYEQYF.

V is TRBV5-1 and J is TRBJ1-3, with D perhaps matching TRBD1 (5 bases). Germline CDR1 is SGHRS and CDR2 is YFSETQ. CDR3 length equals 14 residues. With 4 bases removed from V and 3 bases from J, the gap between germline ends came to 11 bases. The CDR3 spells CASSPDSLGNTIYF. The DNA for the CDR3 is TGCGCCAGCAGCCCAGACAGCCTTGGAAACACCATATATTTT.

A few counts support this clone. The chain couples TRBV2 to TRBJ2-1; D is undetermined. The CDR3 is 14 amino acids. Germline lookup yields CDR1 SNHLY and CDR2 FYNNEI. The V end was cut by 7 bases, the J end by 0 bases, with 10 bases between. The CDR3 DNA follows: TGTGCCAGCAAGTTTGGTTCCTCCTACAATGAGCAGTTCTTC. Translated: CASKFGSSYNEQFF. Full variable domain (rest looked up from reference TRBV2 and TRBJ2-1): EPEVTQTPSHQVTQMGQEVILRCVPISNHLYFYWYRQILGQKVEFLVSFYNNEISEKSEIFDDQFSVERPDGSNFTLKIRSTKLEDSAMYFCASKFGSSYNEQFFGPGTRLTVL.

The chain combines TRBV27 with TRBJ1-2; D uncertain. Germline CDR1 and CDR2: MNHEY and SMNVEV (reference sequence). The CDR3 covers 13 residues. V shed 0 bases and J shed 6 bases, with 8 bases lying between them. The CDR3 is CASSLSLRDGYTF. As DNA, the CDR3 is TGTGCCAGCAGTTTATCCCTAAGGGATGGCTACACCTTC.

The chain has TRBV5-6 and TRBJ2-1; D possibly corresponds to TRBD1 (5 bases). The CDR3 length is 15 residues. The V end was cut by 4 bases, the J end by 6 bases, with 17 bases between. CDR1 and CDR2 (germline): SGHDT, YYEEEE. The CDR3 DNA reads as TGTGCCAGCAGCAAGACAGTTTTTCAAGGCAATGAGCAGTTCTTC. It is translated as CASSKTVFQGNEQFF.

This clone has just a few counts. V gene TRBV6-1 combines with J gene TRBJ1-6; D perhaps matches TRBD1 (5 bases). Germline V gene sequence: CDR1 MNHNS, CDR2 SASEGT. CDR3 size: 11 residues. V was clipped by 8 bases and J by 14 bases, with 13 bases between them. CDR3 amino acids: CASRGAYTLHF. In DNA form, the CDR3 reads TGTGCCAGCCGAGGGGCTTATACCCTCCACTTT.

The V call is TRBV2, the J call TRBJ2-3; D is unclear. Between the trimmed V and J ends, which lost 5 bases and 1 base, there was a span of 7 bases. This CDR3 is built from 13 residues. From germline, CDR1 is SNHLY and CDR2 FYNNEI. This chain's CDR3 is CASSSDGTDTQYF. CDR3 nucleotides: TGTGCCAGCAGTAGCGATGGCACAGATACGCAGTATTTT. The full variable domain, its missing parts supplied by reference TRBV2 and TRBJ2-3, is EPEVTQTPSHQVTQMGQEVILRCVPISNHLYFYWYRQILGQKVEFLVSFYNNEISEKSEIFDDQFSVERPDGSNFTLKIRSTKLEDSAMYFCASSSDGTDTQYFGPGTRLTVL.

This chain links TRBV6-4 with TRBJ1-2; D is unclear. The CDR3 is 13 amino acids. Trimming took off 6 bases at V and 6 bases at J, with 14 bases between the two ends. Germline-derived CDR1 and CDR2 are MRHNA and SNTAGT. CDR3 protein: CASRGLGRDGYTF. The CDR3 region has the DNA TGTGCCAGCAGGGGCCTAGGGCGAGATGGCTACACCTTC.

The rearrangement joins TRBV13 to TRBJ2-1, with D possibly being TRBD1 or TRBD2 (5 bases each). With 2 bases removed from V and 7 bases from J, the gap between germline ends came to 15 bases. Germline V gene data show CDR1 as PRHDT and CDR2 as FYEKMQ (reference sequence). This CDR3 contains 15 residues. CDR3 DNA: TGTGCCAGCAGCTTATCCCTAAACGGGGCAAATGAGCAGTTCTTC. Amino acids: CASSLSLNGANEQFF. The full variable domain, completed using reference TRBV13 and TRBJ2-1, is AAGVIQSPRHLIKEKRETATLKCYPIPRHDTVYWYQQGPGQDPQFLISFYEKMQSDKGSIPDRFSAQQFSDYHSELNMSSLELGDSALYFCASSLSLNGANEQFFGPGTRLTVL.

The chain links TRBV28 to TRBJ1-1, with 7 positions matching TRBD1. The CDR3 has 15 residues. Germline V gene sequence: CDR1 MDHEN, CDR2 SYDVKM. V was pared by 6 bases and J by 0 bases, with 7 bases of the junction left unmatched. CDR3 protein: CASSELQGLNTEAFF. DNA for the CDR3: TGTGCCAGCAGCGAATTACAGGGGCTGAACACTGAAGCTTTCTTT.

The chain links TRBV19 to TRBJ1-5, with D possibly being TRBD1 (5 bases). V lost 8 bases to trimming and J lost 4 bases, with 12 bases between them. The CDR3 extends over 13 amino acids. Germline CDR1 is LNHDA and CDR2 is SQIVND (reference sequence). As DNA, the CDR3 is TGTGCCAGTGAGACAGCGCGAAATCAGCCCCAGCATTTT. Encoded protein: CASETARNQPQHF.

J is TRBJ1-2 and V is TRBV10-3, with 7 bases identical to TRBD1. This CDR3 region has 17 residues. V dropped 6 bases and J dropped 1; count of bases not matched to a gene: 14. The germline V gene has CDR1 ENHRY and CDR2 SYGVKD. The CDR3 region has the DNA TGTGCCATCAGACCCGGAACCGGGACAGACCTTAACTATGGCTACACCTTC. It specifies CAIRPGTGTDLNYGYTF.

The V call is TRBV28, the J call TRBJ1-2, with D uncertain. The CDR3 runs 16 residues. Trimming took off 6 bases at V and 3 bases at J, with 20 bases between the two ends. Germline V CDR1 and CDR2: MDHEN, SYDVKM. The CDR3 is CASSPLAGNSDYGYTF. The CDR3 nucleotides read TGTGCCAGCAGCCCCCTCGCCGGCAATTCAGACTATGGCTACACCTTC.

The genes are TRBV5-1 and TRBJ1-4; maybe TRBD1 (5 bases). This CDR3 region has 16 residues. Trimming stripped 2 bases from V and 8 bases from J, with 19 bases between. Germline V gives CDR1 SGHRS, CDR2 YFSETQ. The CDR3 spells CASSFFSGSAGEKLFF. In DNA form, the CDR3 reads TGCGCCAGCAGCTTCTTTTCCGGGTCCGCAGGGGAAAAACTGTTTTTT.